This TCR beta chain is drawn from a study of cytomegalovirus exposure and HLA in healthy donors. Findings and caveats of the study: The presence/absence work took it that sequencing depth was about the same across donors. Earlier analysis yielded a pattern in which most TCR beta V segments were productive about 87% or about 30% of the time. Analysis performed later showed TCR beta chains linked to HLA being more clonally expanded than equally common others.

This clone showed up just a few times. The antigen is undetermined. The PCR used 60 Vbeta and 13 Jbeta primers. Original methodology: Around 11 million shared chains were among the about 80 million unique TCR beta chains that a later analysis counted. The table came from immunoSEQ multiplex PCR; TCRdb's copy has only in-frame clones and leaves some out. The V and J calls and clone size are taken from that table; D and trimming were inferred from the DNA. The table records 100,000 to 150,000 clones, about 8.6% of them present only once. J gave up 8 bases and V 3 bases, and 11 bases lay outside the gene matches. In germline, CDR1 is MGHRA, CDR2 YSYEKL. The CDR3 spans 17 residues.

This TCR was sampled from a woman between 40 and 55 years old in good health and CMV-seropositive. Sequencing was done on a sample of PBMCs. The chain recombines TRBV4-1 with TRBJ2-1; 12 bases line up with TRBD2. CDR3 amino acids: CASSQALGASGGDEQFF. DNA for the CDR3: TGCGCCAGCAGCCAGGCCCTGGGGGCTAGCGGGGGGGATGAGCAGTTCTTC.